The present T cell receptor beta chain was sequenced within a study of neurological immune-mediated disorders. General study results and limits: Expanded clones shared no CDR3 amino acid sequences across subjects, suggesting private repertoires in all groups.

Unsorted libraries were derived from 2 million PBMCs stored at -80 C. TCRdb reprocessed the 5' RACE reads with MiXCR, giving one entry per CDR3 protein. The table lists about 120,000 distinct CDR3 sequences, roughly 3.4% of them singletons. Many counts were recorded for this clonotype. Antigen specificity is unknown. Sequenced sample: PBMCs. The sequence was collected from a young woman with multiple sclerosis.

The CDR3 region has the DNA TGCGCCAGCAGCCTAGAACCAGGTTACACAGATACGCAGTATTTT. As protein: CASSLEPGYTDTQYF. The V call is TRBV4-3, the J call TRBJ2-3, with D unresolved. The CDR3 has 15 residues. V was shortened by 4 bases and J by 2 bases, with 13 bases between the two germline ends. CDR1 is LGHNA and CDR2 is YSLEER in the germline V gene.